The next 22 T cell receptor beta chains were all read from a single sample in a study of T cell clusters in autoimmune cytopenias. Multiplex touch-down PCR amplified TRB using TRB-A and TRB-B pools in one tube. After re-calling the multiplex PCR reads, TCRdb lists one entry per CDR3 protein, DNA absent. The sample data list approximately 8,100 distinct CDR3 sequences. Some 39,000 genome equivalents of blood DNA were amplified for TRB. The sample was peripheral blood. These receptors were collected from a human donor with an autoimmune cytopenia or autoimmune hepatitis (not recorded which).

This chain uses TRBV5-1 with TRBJ1-2; TCRdb outputs TRBD1, but without DNA this stays unchecked. This CDR3 contains 14 residues. The germline CDR1 and CDR2 sequences are SGHRS and YFSETQ. The CDR3 sequence is CASSLHGVLYGYTF.

This chain uses TRBV18 with TRBJ1-6; with no DNA, the TCRdb D assignment of TRBD1 cannot be verified. The CDR3 consists of 16 residues. Germline assignment: CDR1 KGHSH and CDR2 LQKENI. CDR3 residues: CASSPPGGSHNSPLHF. Together with reference TRBV18 and TRBJ1-6, the CDR3 gives the full variable domain: NAGVMQNPRHLVRRRGQEARLRCSPMKGHSHVYWYRQLPEEGLKFMVYLQKENIIDESGMPKERFSAEFPKEGPSILRIQQVVRGDSAAYFCASSPPGGSHNSPLHFGNGTRLTVT.

V gene TRBV14 combines with J gene TRBJ2-3; TCRdb names TRBD1, which stays unverified in the absence of DNA. CDR3 size: 16 residues. Germline V gene sequence: CDR1 SGHDN, CDR2 FVKESK. The CDR3 region is CASSLPGARTSDTQYF.

This chain uses TRBV5-6 with TRBJ1-2. CDR3 length: 16 residues. The germline V gene encodes CDR1 SGHDT and CDR2 YYEEEE. The CDR3 here is CASSSLPSGRDYGYTF.

This clonotype is deemed medium-sized (0.01 to 0.1%) by its frequency. The chain is built from TRBV5-6 and TRBJ2-3; TCRdb indicates TRBD2, and absent DNA this call remains unverified. The CDR3 consists of 14 residues. CDR1 SGHDT and CDR2 YYEEEE come from the germline V gene. CDR3 sequence: CASSRGWGTDTQYF. Full variable domain (outside the CDR3, taken from reference TRBV5-6 and TRBJ2-3): DAGVTQSPTHLIKTRGQQVTLRCSPKSGHDTVSWYQQALGQGPQFIFQYYEEEERQRGNFPDRFSGHQFPNYSSELNVNALLLGDSALYLCASSRGWGTDTQYFGPGTRLTVL.

The rearrangement links TRBV7-2 to TRBJ2-6. Looked up from germline, CDR1 is SGHTA and CDR2 is FQGNSA. CDR3 size: 13 residues. CDR3 sequence reads: CASSPQRYNVLTF.

The chain has TRBV6-5 and TRBJ1-3; the TRBD1 assignment by TCRdb is unverifiable without DNA. The CDR3 has 13 residues. Germline V gene sequence: CDR1 MNHEY, CDR2 SVGAGI. This CDR3 is CASSSLTGNTIYF.

This chain connects TRBV7-6 to TRBJ1-4; checking the TCRdb D call of TRBD1 is not possible without DNA. The CDR3 spans 14 residues. Per the germline V gene, CDR1 is SGHVS and CDR2 is FNYEAQ. CDR3 in amino acids: CASSRSGENEKLFF.

This clonotype ranks as medium-sized in terms of frequency. The J gene is TRBJ1-1, the V gene TRBV30; the D gene TCRdb calls, TRBD1, cannot be checked with no DNA. The CDR3 contains 13 residues. Looked up from germline, CDR1 is GTSNPN and CDR2 is SVGIG (reference sequence). This CDR3 is CAWSAGLNTEAFF.

The chain combines TRBV7-9 with TRBJ2-1; the D call from TCRdb, TRBD2, cannot be confirmed without DNA. The CDR3 contains 15 residues. Germline V CDR1 and CDR2: SEHNR, FQNEAQ (reference sequence). The CDR3 sequence: CASSLTSGTLNEQFF.

This clonotype is identified as medium-sized from frequency. The gene calls are TRBV6-1 and TRBJ1-1; TCRdb proposes TRBD1, but this gene call is untestable without DNA. The CDR3 covers 13 residues. Germline loops: CDR1 MNHNS, CDR2 SASEGT. This CDR3 is CASSMDRDTEAFF.

V and J are TRBV7-6 and TRBJ2-3. Germline lookup yields CDR1 SGHVS and CDR2 FNYEAQ. This CDR3 has 13 residues. The CDR3 reads CASSLDGADTQYF.

The chain uses TRBV18 and TRBJ1-5. Germline V lookup: CDR1 KGHSH, CDR2 LQKENI. CDR3 length: 14 residues. CDR3 amino acids: CASSLVDTDQPQHF.

Its frequency marks this clonotype as medium-sized. This chain uses TRBV29-1 with TRBJ2-1. Per germline, CDR1 SQVTM and CDR2 ANQGSEA. The CDR3 runs 11 residues. The CDR3 sequence: CSVAGVNEQFF.

This clonotype is deemed medium-sized (0.01 to 0.1%) by its frequency. The V gene is TRBV12-3 or TRBV12-4, the J gene TRBJ2-7. This CDR3 comprises 14 residues. This CDR3 reads CASSYGGSSYEQYF.

This chain's CDR3 is CASSSGGPSYNEQFF. The chain is built from TRBV5-1 and TRBJ2-1; the TRBD2 assignment by TCRdb is unverifiable without DNA. CDR1 and CDR2 (germline): SGHRS, YFSETQ. The CDR3 sequence is 15 residues long.

This chain links TRBV19 with TRBJ2-1; TCRdb's D gene call, TRBD1, goes unchecked for lack of DNA. The CDR3 has 16 amino acids. Germline V lookup: CDR1 LNHDA, CDR2 SQIVND (reference sequence). This CDR3 reads CASSIGGYRVSNEQFF.

This clonotype is medium-sized (0.01 to 0.1%) by frequency. CDR3 loop: CAWSKRSFNEKLFF. The chain recombines TRBV30 with TRBJ1-4. This CDR3 region has 14 residues. Looked up from germline, CDR1 is GTSNPN and CDR2 is SVGIG (reference sequence).

CDR3 region: CASSEVGGQGHYEQYF. This rearrangement joins TRBV18 to TRBJ2-7; with no DNA, the TCRdb D assignment of TRBD1 cannot be verified. The germline CDR1 and CDR2 sequences are KGHSH and LQKENI. This CDR3 region has 16 residues.

The chain carries TRBV20-1 and TRBJ1-6. Germline V CDR1 and CDR2: DFQATT, SNEGSKA (reference sequence). This CDR3 is 17 amino acids long. CDR3 region: CSASRNSLSSYNSPLHF.

J is TRBJ1-1 and V is TRBV14. The CDR3 sequence is 15 residues long. Per the germline V gene, CDR1 is SGHDN and CDR2 is FVKESK. CDR3: CASSRQDGPNTEAFF.

Its frequency marks this clonotype as medium-sized. The chain has TRBV30 and TRBJ2-2; TCRdb picks TRBD1, but there is no DNA to check that call. This CDR3 spans 15 amino acids. Germline lookup yields CDR1 GTSNPN and CDR2 SVGIG (reference sequence). CDR3 residues: CAWRGRDRPTGELFF.